This record covers a single T cell receptor (beta chain). The antigen remains undetermined. The V end was cut by 4 bases, the J end by 2 bases, with 15 bases between. The length of the CDR3 is 16 residues. Germline V gene lookup returns CDR1 LNHDA and CDR2 SQIVND (reference sequence). Vbeta (60) and Jbeta (13) primers were used in the PCR. Measured with immunoSEQ multiplex PCR; TCRdb has only the in-frame clones, and not every one. Among over 95,000 clones listed, around 77% were seen once. The record originates from a study of cytomegalovirus exposure and HLA in healthy donors. Findings and caveats of the study: There were around 160 TCR beta chains listed as cytomegalovirus-associated. Later work found most CMV-associated TCR beta chains apparently HLA-restricted. Analysis was carried out at a later point, and it linked a missense DCLRE1C variant to TCR beta V- and J-gene trimming.

This receptor was identified in a female donor in good health and CMV-seronegative. Sequenced sample: PBMCs. The rearrangement links TRBV19 to TRBJ2-1; TRBD1 is a possible D gene (6 bases). The CDR3: CASSSTGKTAYNEQFF. The CDR3 nucleotides read TGTGCCAGTAGTAGCACAGGGAAAACGGCCTACAATGAGCAGTTCTTC. Full variable domain (missing parts from reference TRBV19 and TRBJ2-1): DGGITQSPKYLFRKEGQNVTLSCEQNLNHDAMYWYRQDPGQGLRLIYYSQIVNDFQKGDIAEGYSVSREKKESFPLTVTSAQKNPTAFYLCASSSTGKTAYNEQFFGPGTRLTVL.